The 15 T cell receptor beta chains in this list originate from one sample, sequenced in a study of T cell responses to AZD1222 COVID-19 vaccine. The table came from immunoSEQ multiplex PCR; TCRdb's copy has only in-frame clones and leaves some out. The sample holds approximately 88,000 clones, about nine tenths seen once. The sequenced sample was peripheral blood, obtained 28 days after the second AZD1222 dose. These receptors all stem from an adult who received the AZD1222 COVID-19 vaccine.

The chain employs TRBV27 and TRBJ1-1; D is ambiguous. Germline loops: CDR1 MNHEY, CDR2 SMNVEV (reference sequence). Trimming removed 0 bases from V and 4 bases from J, with 12 bases in between. The CDR3 length is 15 residues. CDR3: CASSLSAQGGTEAFF. In DNA, the CDR3 is TGTGCCAGCAGTTTATCGGCACAAGGAGGCACTGAAGCTTTCTTT.

The chain links TRBV5-1 to TRBJ2-7; D may match TRBD1 or TRBD2 (5 bases each). The CDR3 loop spans 15 amino acids. The germline CDR1 and CDR2 sequences are SGHRS and YFSETQ. V gave up 2 bases and J gave up 7 bases, with 19 bases separating them. In DNA form, the CDR3 reads TGCGCCAGCAGCTTCAGTCGGGACCCCCCTAGGGAGCAGTACTTC. Translating gives CASSFSRDPPREQYF. Together with reference TRBV5-1 and TRBJ2-7, the CDR3 gives the full variable domain: KAGVTQTPRYLIKTRGQQVTLSCSPISGHRSVSWYQQTPGQGLQFLFEYFSETQRNKGNFPGRFSGRQFSNSRSEMNVSTLELGDSALYLCASSFSRDPPREQYFGPGTRLTVT.

The CDR3 sequence is CAITRGGLNEQFF. The CDR3 region has the DNA TGTGCCATCACCCGGGGGGGCCTCAATGAGCAGTTCTTC. This chain joins TRBV10-3 and TRBJ2-1; 8 bases align to TRBD2. Unmatched junction bases numbered 5, after V lost 7 bases and J lost 6 bases. The length of the CDR3 is 13 residues. Germline-derived CDR1 and CDR2 are ENHRY and SYGVKD.

The chain has TRBV28 and TRBJ2-7, with no clear D. Germline CDR1 reads MDHEN; CDR2 reads SYDVKM. The CDR3 totals 13 residues. V lost 8 bases and J lost 6, with 17 bases in between. The DNA for the CDR3 is TGTGCCAGCTTAGGCCCCCCATTCGTCGAGCAGTACTTC. Residues: CASLGPPFVEQYF. Full variable domain (remainder filled in from reference TRBV28 and TRBJ2-7): DVKVTQSSRYLVKRTGEKVFLECVQDMDHENMFWYRQDPGLGLRLIYFSYDVKMKEKGDIPEGYSVSREKKERFSLILESASTNQTSMYLCASLGPPFVEQYFGPGTRLTVT.

This chain uses TRBV6-5 with TRBJ1-2; D may be TRBD1 (6 bases). Trimming shortened V by 6 bases and J by 6 bases, and 14 bases separated the two germline ends. CDR1 and CDR2 (germline): MNHEY, SVGAGI. The CDR3 is 13 residues long. Here the CDR3 reads CASRDSGEDGYTF. The CDR3 DNA is TGTGCCAGCAGAGACTCAGGGGAAGATGGCTACACCTTC.

This chain uses TRBV12-3 or TRBV12-4 with TRBJ1-5; D possibly corresponds to TRBD1 (6 bases). Trimming removed 7 bases from V and 5 bases from J, with 12 bases in between. The CDR3 has 13 amino acids. CDR3 nucleotides: TGTGCCAGCAAGGGGACACCAGATCAGCCCCAGCATTTT. It translates to CASKGTPDQPQHF.

The chain recombines TRBV5-1 with TRBJ1-2; weak D call: TRBD1 (5 bases). With 4 bases removed from V and 5 bases from J, the gap between germline ends came to 21 bases. This CDR3 is 16 amino acids long. Germline CDR1 is SGHRS and CDR2 is YFSETQ. The CDR3 loop reads CASSKNSLGTAYGYTF. The CDR3 DNA follows: TGCGCCAGCAGCAAAAACTCATTGGGGACCGCGTATGGCTACACCTTC.

The gene calls are TRBV6-2 or TRBV6-3 and TRBJ2-7; the D gene is possibly TRBD1 (6 bases). CDR1 and CDR2 (germline): MNHEY, SVGEGT. The CDR3 has 14 amino acids. V lost 2 bases to trimming and J lost 10 bases, with 18 bases between them. CDR3 amino acids: CASSYGGQSYGQYF. CDR3 coding DNA: TGTGCCAGCAGTTACGGCGGACAGAGCTACGGTCAGTACTTC.

The genes are TRBV4-3 and TRBJ2-1; 8 bases map to TRBD2. CDR3 length: 15 amino acids. Germline V gene sequence: CDR1 LGHNA, CDR2 YSLEER. Unmatched junction bases numbered 10, after V lost 4 bases and J lost 8 bases. The CDR3 sequence: CASSRGYGLADEQFF. DNA of the CDR3: TGCGCCAGCAGCCGGGGCTACGGACTAGCCGATGAGCAGTTCTTC.

The chain links TRBV6-5 to TRBJ1-3; no definite D call. The CDR3 length is 15 residues. From germline, CDR1 is MNHEY and CDR2 SVGAGI. The V gene lost 6 bases and the J gene lost 2 bases, with 14 bases spanning the gap. The CDR3 nucleotides read TGTGCCAGCAGGGCGACCTGGGAAACTGGAAACACCATATATTTT. This sequence encodes CASRATWETGNTIYF.

The chain employs TRBV9 and TRBJ2-3, with 7 bases aligning to TRBD1. Germline CDR1 SGDLS, CDR2 YYNGEE. The CDR3 runs to 16 residues. The V and J ends lost 3 bases and 0 bases, in that order; junction bases with no gene match: 7. The CDR3 region is CASSADSQGSTDTQYF. In DNA form, the CDR3 reads TGTGCCAGCAGCGCAGACTCACAGGGGAGCACAGATACGCAGTATTTT.

This clone was found a few times. This chain links TRBV3-1 (or the pseudogene TRBV3-2) with TRBJ2-5, with D perhaps TRBD1 (5 bases). The CDR3 runs to 14 residues. Looked up from germline, CDR1 is LGHDT and CDR2 is YNNKEL (reference sequence). Trimming took off 2 bases at V and 5 bases at J, with 12 bases between the two ends. The CDR3 region has the DNA TGTGCCAGCAGCCAACCCAGGGTTAGGGAGACCCAGTACTTC. Protein sequence: CASSQPRVRETQYF.

The chain recombines TRBV7-9 with TRBJ1-1; no clear D. The CDR3 covers 13 residues. V gave up 1 base and J gave up 3 bases, with 6 bases separating them. The V gene's germline CDR1 is SEHNR and CDR2 FQNEAQ (reference sequence). Written as DNA, the CDR3 is TGTGCCAGCAGCTTAGGCTCGCACACTGAAGCTTTCTTT. Translating it yields CASSLGSHTEAFF.

The chain joins TRBV5-1 to TRBJ2-7; D call uncertain. There are 11 residues in the CDR3. Trimming took 0 bases from V and 9 from J, leaving 7 bases between them. The germline V gene has CDR1 SGHRS and CDR2 YFSETQ. The CDR3 DNA reads as TGCGCCAGCAGCTTGGAAGGTACGCAGTACTTC. This translates into CASSLEGTQYF.

The chain carries TRBV28 and TRBJ2-3; perhaps TRBD2 as D (5 bases). This CDR3 has 16 amino acids. Trimming stripped 8 bases from V and 0 bases from J, with 18 bases between. Germline CDR1 is MDHEN and CDR2 is SYDVKM. The CDR3 loop is CASGATRTLSTDTQYF. As DNA, the CDR3 is TGTGCCAGCGGAGCGACAAGGACTCTGAGCACAGATACGCAGTATTTT.